This T cell receptor beta chain stems from a study of beta chain features in type 1 diabetes. Whole-study context: Healthy donors and patients showed comparable age, gender and cell yields. Taken together, all samples contributed roughly 100 million examined sorted cells.

Every bit of the isolated RNA underwent reverse transcription, so sequencing read expressed TCRB transcripts. There were about 3.5 million reads on average in the naive, central memory and regulatory T cell samples. TCRdb's copy holds only in-frame clones and misses some; the assay was immunoSEQ multiplex PCR. The profile shows roughly 240,000 clones, about 63% of them singletons. The length of the CDR3 is 13 residues. V was pared by 5 bases and J by 0 bases, with 8 bases between. CDR1 is SQVTM, CDR2 ANQGSEA, per germline. Specimen: naive CD4+ T cells from blood. The TCR sequence derives from a man in his thirties or forties in good health. J is TRBJ1-5 and V is TRBV29-1, with D perhaps matching TRBD1 (6 bases). The CDR3 coding sequence is TGCAGCGTTCGGACAGATAGCAATCAGCCCCAGCATTTT. The encoded protein is CSVRTDSNQPQHF.